Each of the 21 T cell receptor beta chains below was sequenced from the same sample in a study of early T cells in non-severe SARS-CoV-2 infection. TCRdb reprocessed the 5' RACE reads with MiXCR, giving one entry per CDR3 protein. The data contain 20,000 to 25,000 distinct CDR3 sequences, about 4.5% of them singletons. The sequenced sample consisted of whole blood. The origin of the receptors is an adult who was a healthcare worker with PCR-confirmed SARS-CoV-2 infection or an uninfected control (not recorded which).

This clonotype was counted at least ten times. The chain has TRBV27 and TRBJ1-1; D is unresolved. This CDR3 has 15 residues. Germline CDR1 MNHEY, CDR2 SMNVEV (reference sequence). V lost 2 bases to trimming and J lost 5 bases, with 15 bases between them. CDR3 nucleotide sequence: TGTGCCAGCAGTTTAGGTACGAGGTTGCGGACTGAAGCTTTCTTT. Translation: CASSLGTRLRTEAFF.

This clonotype came up many times. V and J are TRBV7-9 and TRBJ2-3; D gene uncertain. Germline-derived CDR1 and CDR2 are SEHNR and FQNEAQ (reference sequence). V gave up 3 bases and J gave up 1 base, with 11 bases separating them. This CDR3 comprises 15 residues. This CDR3 is CASSLRRRGTDTQYF. CDR3 coding DNA: TGTGCCAGCAGCTTGAGGCGCCGCGGCACAGATACGCAGTATTTT.

Ten or more counts support this clonotype. For the CDR3, the DNA is TGTGCCAGCAGTGACCCGTGGTCGTCTGGGGCCAACGTCCTGACTTTC. Translation gives CASSDPWSSGANVLTF. The chain employs TRBV25-1 and TRBJ2-6; D unresolved. The length of the CDR3 is 16 residues. Germline CDR1 is MGHDK and CDR2 is SYGVNS. V gave up 3 bases and J gave up 1 base, with 10 bases separating them. The full variable domain, with the rest looked up from reference TRBV25-1 and TRBJ2-6, is EADIYQTPRYLVIGTGKKITLECSQTMGHDKMYWYQQDPGMELHLIHYSYGVNSTEKGDLSSESTVSRIRTEHFPLTLESARPSHTSQYLCASSDPWSSGANVLTFGAGSRLTVL.

In its sample, this clonotype was seen many times. This chain uses TRBV2 with TRBJ2-2, with TRBD2 as a possible D gene (6 bases). Germline V gene data show CDR1 as SNHLY and CDR2 as FYNNEI. The CDR3 consists of 14 residues. Trimming took off 7 bases at V and 6 bases at J, with 15 bases between the two ends. CDR3 in amino acids: CASTPVTGAGELFF. The CDR3 DNA reads as TGTGCCAGCACCCCTGTGACGGGGGCCGGGGAGCTGTTTTTT.

This clonotype was seen only a few times. This CDR3 is CASRTGGGEQFF. The CDR3 coding sequence is TGTGCCAGCAGAACAGGGGGGGGTGAGCAGTTCTTC. The rearrangement uses TRBV2 and TRBJ2-1; TRBD1 is a possible D gene (8 bases). The CDR3 extends over 12 amino acids. The V end was cut by 6 bases, the J end by 9 bases, with 12 bases between. Germline CDR1 and CDR2: SNHLY and FYNNEI.

This clonotype was seen many times. V usage is TRBV11-2 and J usage is TRBJ2-3, with 10 bases fitting TRBD1. Germline CDR1 is SGHAT and CDR2 is FQNNGV. The CDR3 is 15 amino acids. V lost 1 base to trimming and J lost 8 bases; unmatched junction nucleotides: 6. Here the CDR3 reads CASSLVPGTGVTQYF. The CDR3 nucleotides read TGTGCCAGCAGCTTAGTTCCCGGGACAGGGGTTACGCAGTATTTT.

The chain is built from TRBV29-1 and TRBJ1-1; D unclear. CDR1 SQVTM and CDR2 ANQGSEA come from the germline V gene. The CDR3 extends over 10 amino acids. The V end lost 6 bases, the J end lost 8 bases, and 10 bases lay between the germline ends. Here the CDR3 reads CSVPGGEAFF. In DNA form, the CDR3 reads TGCAGCGTCCCGGGCGGGGAAGCTTTCTTT.

In its sample, this clonotype was seen many times. The chain links TRBV11-2 to TRBJ2-5; the D is unclear. V was clipped by 5 bases and J by 2 bases, with 12 bases between them. CDR1 and CDR2 (germline): SGHAT, FQNNGV. This CDR3 is built from 14 residues. The CDR3 sequence: CASSPASIQETQYF. CDR3 in DNA: TGTGCCAGCAGCCCTGCGAGCATACAAGAGACCCAGTACTTC.

This clonotype was recorded many times. The chain combines TRBV30 with TRBJ2-2; 8 nucleotides match TRBD1. There are 15 residues in the CDR3. V lost 2 bases to trimming and J lost 3 bases; unmatched junction nucleotides: 5. Germline V CDR1 and CDR2: GTSNPN, SVGIG (reference sequence). The CDR3 here is CAWSTMTGDTGELFF. As DNA, the CDR3 is TGTGCCTGGAGTACCATGACAGGGGACACCGGGGAGCTGTTTTTT.

The genes are TRBV6-5 and TRBJ2-2; D gene unclear. Germline V gene sequence: CDR1 MNHEY, CDR2 SVGAGI. The CDR3 contains 13 residues. V lost 4 bases to trimming and J lost 3 bases, with 6 bases between them. DNA for the CDR3: TGTGCCAGCAGTTTGGGCTACACCGGGGAGCTGTTTTTT. This codes for CASSLGYTGELFF.

This clonotype was seen only a few times. V is TRBV5-1 and J is TRBJ2-7, with D possibly matching TRBD2 (6 bases). Germline V lookup: CDR1 SGHRS, CDR2 YFSETQ. This CDR3 region has 16 residues. Trimming pared 5 bases from V and 4 bases from J, leaving 22 bases between. For the CDR3, the DNA is TGCGCCAGCAGACCCACTAGCTCCGAAACCTATTACGAGCAGTACTTC. Translation gives CASRPTSSETYYEQYF.

This chain joins TRBV28 and TRBJ1-4; D not resolved. V dropped 2 bases and J dropped 5 bases, with 12 bases sitting between them. The CDR3 is 15 amino acids. CDR1 MDHEN and CDR2 SYDVKM come from the germline V gene. The chain's CDR3 is CASSLVAGRNEKLFF. The CDR3 DNA is TGTGCCAGCAGTTTAGTTGCAGGAAGAAATGAAAAACTGTTTTTT.

V gene TRBV3-1 combines with J gene TRBJ1-1, with 10 nucleotides matching TRBD1. The trim removed 5 bases at V and 0 bases at J, leaving 6 bases unmatched. The germline CDR1 and CDR2 sequences are LGHDT and YNNKEL (reference sequence). The CDR3 is 16 amino acids. CDR3 amino acids: CASSEFGTGVNTEAFF. The CDR3 nucleotides are TGTGCCAGCAGCGAGTTTGGGACAGGGGTGAACACTGAAGCTTTCTTT. The full variable domain, its missing parts supplied by reference TRBV3-1 and TRBJ1-1, is DTAVSQTPKYLVTQMGNDKSIKCEQNLGHDTMYWYKQDSKKFLKIMFSYNNKELIINETVPNRFSPKSPDKAHLNLHINSLELGDSAVYFCASSEFGTGVNTEAFFGQGTRLTVV.

The table lists this clonotype with many counts. The rearrangement uses TRBV5-1 and TRBJ1-6; D gene ambiguous. The CDR3 has 13 residues. V was clipped by 0 bases and J by 10 bases, with 8 bases between them. Germline lookup yields CDR1 SGHRS and CDR2 YFSETQ. CDR3 residues: CASSLAGLSPLHF. The CDR3 nucleotides read TGCGCCAGCAGCTTGGCCGGACTATCACCCCTCCACTTT.

The chain employs TRBV29-1 and TRBJ2-1, with D maybe TRBD2 (6 bases). Germline V gene sequence: CDR1 SQVTM, CDR2 ANQGSEA. V dropped 3 bases and J dropped 6 bases, with 18 bases sitting between them. The CDR3 has 15 amino acids. The CDR3 loop is CSVDSDWGGGNEQFF. The CDR3 region has the DNA TGCAGCGTTGACTCGGACTGGGGAGGTGGCAATGAGCAGTTCTTC.

This clonotype is medium-sized by share. The CDR3 DNA follows: TGTGCCAGCAGTTTTCCTAGCACAGCTAGCACAGATACGCAGTATTTT. Protein sequence: CASSFPSTASTDTQYF. The chain combines TRBV28 with TRBJ2-3; tentatively, D is TRBD2 (5 bases). Germline lookup yields CDR1 MDHEN and CDR2 SYDVKM. This CDR3 is 16 amino acids long. V lost 3 bases to trimming and J lost 0 bases, with 13 bases between them. The full variable domain, completed using reference TRBV28 and TRBJ2-3, is DVKVTQSSRYLVKRTGEKVFLECVQDMDHENMFWYRQDPGLGLRLIYFSYDVKMKEKGDIPEGYSVSREKKERFSLILESASTNQTSMYLCASSFPSTASTDTQYFGPGTRLTVL.

This clonotype was detected many times. The chain has TRBV7-6 and TRBJ1-1, with D possibly being TRBD1 (5 bases). This CDR3 spans 14 amino acids. V dropped 5 bases and J dropped 10 bases, with 20 bases sitting between them. CDR1 SGHVS and CDR2 FNYEAQ come from the germline V gene. Here the CDR3 reads CASSPGRGEGGAFF. The CDR3 DNA follows: TGTGCCAGCAGCCCCGGGAGGGGAGAAGGAGGAGCTTTCTTT.

This clonotype was detected many times. This rearrangement joins TRBV3-1 to TRBJ1-1, with D uncertain. The CDR3 has 12 amino acids. From germline, CDR1 is LGHDT and CDR2 YNNKEL (reference sequence). Trimming removed 5 bases at V and 2 bases at J, with 6 bases between. The CDR3 sequence: CASSTRNTEAFF. In nucleotides, the CDR3 is TGTGCCAGCAGCACGCGTAACACTGAAGCTTTCTTT.

This clonotype has a count of ten or more. J is TRBJ2-4 and V is TRBV27; a weak D match, TRBD2 (6 bases). Germline CDR1 MNHEY, CDR2 SMNVEV (reference sequence). The CDR3 runs to 16 residues. Between the trimmed V and J ends, which lost 4 bases and 7 bases, there was a span of 20 bases. The CDR3 protein is CASSSSGTPEANIQYF. CDR3 coding DNA: TGTGCCAGCAGTTCCTCCGGGACTCCAGAGGCGAACATTCAGTACTTC.

A few counts support this clonotype. The genes are TRBV7-8 and TRBJ2-2; D is perhaps TRBD2 (6 bases). The V gene's germline CDR1 is SGHVS and CDR2 FQNEAQ. V was pared by 1 base and J by 0 bases, with 12 bases between. This CDR3 region has 17 residues. The CDR3 loop reads CASSLVGPGANTGELFF. CDR3 in DNA: TGTGCCAGCAGCTTAGTCGGGCCGGGGGCGAACACCGGGGAGCTGTTTTTT.

This clonotype was seen ten or more times. The chain is built from TRBV21-1 and TRBJ2-2. TRBV21-1 is assigned pseudogene status. The CDR3 totals 12 residues. CDR3 residues: CASSSSAGELFF. CDR3 bases: TGTGCCAGCAGCTCTTCGGCCGGGGAGCTGTTTTTT.